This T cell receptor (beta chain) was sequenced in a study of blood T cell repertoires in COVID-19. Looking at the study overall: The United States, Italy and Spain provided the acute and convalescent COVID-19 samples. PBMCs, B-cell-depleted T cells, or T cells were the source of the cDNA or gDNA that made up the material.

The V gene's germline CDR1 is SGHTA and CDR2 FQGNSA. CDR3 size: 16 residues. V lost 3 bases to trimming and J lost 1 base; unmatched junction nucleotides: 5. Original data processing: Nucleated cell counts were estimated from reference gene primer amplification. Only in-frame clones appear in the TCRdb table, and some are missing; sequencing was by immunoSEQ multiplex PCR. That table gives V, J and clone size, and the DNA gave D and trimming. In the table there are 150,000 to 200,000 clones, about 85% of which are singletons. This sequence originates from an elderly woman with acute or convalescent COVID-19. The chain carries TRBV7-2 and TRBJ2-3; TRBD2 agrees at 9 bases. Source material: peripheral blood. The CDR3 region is CASSFWGGRGTDTQYF. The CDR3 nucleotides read TGTGCCAGCAGCTTTTGGGGCGGGAGGGGCACAGATACGCAGTATTTT.